A single sample is the source of the 7 T cell receptor beta chains below, sequenced in a study of cytomegalovirus exposure and HLA in healthy donors. Assay used: immunoSEQ multiplex PCR; TCRdb lists only in-frame clones, some missing. The sample gives about 110,000 clones, about 88% of which show up once; about 2% is in the top ten. Sample: PBMCs. The receptors here all came from a young woman in good health and CMV-seropositive.

The V call is TRBV7-8, the J call TRBJ2-3; the match to TRBD2 covers 7 bases. The CDR3 totals 17 residues. J gave up 4 bases and V 5 bases, and 15 bases lay outside the gene matches. The germline V gene encodes CDR1 SGHVS and CDR2 FQNEAQ. The CDR3 nucleotides are TGTGCCAGCAGCCCTAATGGCCCGGTGGGGGGGGCAGATACGCAGTATTTT. It is translated as CASSPNGPVGGADTQYF.

The V gene is TRBV7-9, the J gene TRBJ2-1; 8 positions match TRBD2. Per the germline V gene, CDR1 is SEHNR and CDR2 is FQNEAQ (reference sequence). Trimming cost V 5 bases and J 0 bases; bases outside gene matches: 3. CDR3 length equals 15 residues. The CDR3 sequence: CASSRGGNSYNEQFF. CDR3 nucleotides: TGTGCCAGCAGCCGCGGGGGGAACTCCTACAATGAGCAGTTCTTC.

The rearrangement links TRBV29-1 to TRBJ1-2, with 8 bases fitting TRBD1. With 6 bases clipped from V and 3 bases from J, the junction kept 3 bases outside the gene matches. The germline CDR1 and CDR2 sequences are SQVTM and ANQGSEA. The CDR3 runs to 12 residues. The CDR3 nucleotides are TGCAGCGTGGGACAGGTAGACTATGGCTACACCTTC. This encodes CSVGQVDYGYTF.

This chain links TRBV2 with TRBJ1-1, with 7 bases matching TRBD1. Germline-derived CDR1 and CDR2 are SNHLY and FYNNEI. The CDR3 runs to 13 residues. The ends lost 11 bases at V and 0 bases at J; junction bases unmatched: 6. The CDR3 DNA sequence: TGTGCCGCTAACAGGGGAATGAACACTGAAGCTTTCTTT. Translating it yields CAANRGMNTEAFF. Full variable domain (outside the CDR3, taken from reference TRBV2 and TRBJ1-1): EPEVTQTPSHQVTQMGQEVILRCVPISNHLYFYWYRQILGQKVEFLVSFYNNEISEKSEIFDDQFSVERPDGSNFTLKIRSTKLEDSAMYFCAANRGMNTEAFFGQGTRLTVV.

The chain has TRBV19 and TRBJ1-1; no firm D call. Germline V gives CDR1 LNHDA, CDR2 SQIVND (reference sequence). The CDR3 runs 12 residues. The V and J ends lost 5 bases and 12 bases respectively, with 16 bases between them. For the CDR3, the DNA is TGTGCCAGTAGTCCCGCCGGTGTGGAGTCTTTCTTT. As protein: CASSPAGVESFF.

The rearrangement joins TRBV19 to TRBJ2-1; D is uncertain. Trimming cost V 2 bases and J 0 bases, with 8 bases left between them. From germline, CDR1 is LNHDA and CDR2 SQIVND (reference sequence). The CDR3 is 15 residues long. The CDR3 is CASSISPYSYNEQFF. The CDR3 coding sequence is TGTGCCAGTAGTATAAGCCCCTACTCCTACAATGAGCAGTTCTTC.

The chain uses TRBV7-9 and TRBJ2-5; D uncertain. CDR3 length: 15 amino acids. Germline V gene lookup returns CDR1 SEHNR and CDR2 FQNEAQ (reference sequence). Between the trimmed V and J ends, which lost 1 base and 5 bases, there was a span of 14 bases. CDR3 region: CASSLVRHEEETQYF. The CDR3 region has the DNA TGTGCCAGCAGCTTAGTTCGCCACGAGGAGGAGACCCAGTACTTC.